Below are 5 T cell receptor beta chains sequenced from a single sample in a study of neurological immune-mediated disorders. TCRdb independently ran MiXCR on the 5' RACE reads; one entry per CDR3 protein. The data show tens of thousands of distinct CDR3 sequences, with under 20% seen just once and 15% held by the top ten. The sequencing input was PBMCs. These receptors were taken from a middle-aged woman in good health.

This clonotype was seen a single time. This chain connects TRBV5-8 to TRBJ2-4; D ambiguous. Trimming left V 2 bases short and J 7 bases short, with 7 bases between. CDR1 is SGHTS, CDR2 YDEGEE, per germline. The CDR3 spans 12 residues. CDR3 sequence: CASSFTRNIQYF. The CDR3, as DNA: TGTGCCAGCAGCTTTACCCGGAACATTCAGTACTTC.

This clonotype was seen many times. The V and J genes are TRBV5-1 and TRBJ2-5; 8 bases fit TRBD2. Germline lookup yields CDR1 SGHRS and CDR2 YFSETQ. V lost 0 bases to trimming and J lost 1 base; unmatched junction nucleotides: 2. CDR3 length: 15 amino acids. The CDR3 DNA is TGCGCCAGCAGCTTGGTGGCGGGGGGCCAAGAGACCCAGTACTTC. Its translation: CASSLVAGGQETQYF.

This clonotype was recorded many times. CDR3 residues: CASSYSGQGVGQPQHF. The CDR3 nucleotides are TGTGCCAGCAGTTACTCAGGGCAGGGGGTAGGGCAGCCCCAGCATTTT. The chain employs TRBV6-2 or TRBV6-3 and TRBJ1-5; 7 bases agree with TRBD1. V lost 0 bases, J lost 7 bases, and 9 bases stayed unmatched. The CDR3 runs 16 residues. The germline V gene encodes CDR1 MNHEY and CDR2 SVGEGT.

The V gene is TRBV7-2, the J gene TRBJ1-6; TRBD1 agrees at 8 bases. The CDR3 spans 15 residues. Germline loops: CDR1 SGHTA, CDR2 FQGNSA. The CDR3 bases are TGTGTCGGCAGCCCTCGGACAGGGAATGATTCACCCCTCCACTTT. Translation: CVGSPRTGNDSPLHF.

There are many counts of this clonotype. The V gene is TRBV20-1, the J gene TRBJ2-3; D is perhaps TRBD2 (7 bases). Trimming removed 6 bases at V and 8 bases at J, with 27 bases between. This CDR3 region has 16 residues. CDR1 is DFQATT, CDR2 SNEGSKA, per germline (reference sequence). CDR3 sequence: CSAKSTWGGGLGTQYF. In nucleotides, the CDR3 is TGCAGTGCAAAGTCGACCTGGGGGGGGGGCCTTGGTACGCAGTATTTT.